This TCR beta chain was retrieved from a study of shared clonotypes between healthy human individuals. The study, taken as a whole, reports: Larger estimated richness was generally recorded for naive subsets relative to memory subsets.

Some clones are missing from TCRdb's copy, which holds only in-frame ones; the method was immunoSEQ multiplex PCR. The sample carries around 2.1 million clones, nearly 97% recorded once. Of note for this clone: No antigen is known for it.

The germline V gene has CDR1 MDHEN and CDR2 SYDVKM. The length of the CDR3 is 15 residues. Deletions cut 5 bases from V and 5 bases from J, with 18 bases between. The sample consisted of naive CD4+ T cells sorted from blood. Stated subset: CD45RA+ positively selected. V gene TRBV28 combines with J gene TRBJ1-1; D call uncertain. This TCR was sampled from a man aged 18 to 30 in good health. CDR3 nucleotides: TGTGCCAGCAGTCTTTACCTGGCGGTGGGGACTGAAGCTTTCTTT. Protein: CASSLYLAVGTEAFF.